This T cell receptor beta chain was captured in a study of blood T cell repertoires in COVID-19 (dated by TCRdb to 2019 to 2021). Regarding the research as a whole: The collaborator samples originated in the United States, Italy and Spain and spanned the acute and convalescent phases of COVID-19. The prospective study material was composed of cDNA or gDNA derived from T cells, B-cell-depleted T cells, or PBMCs. Deeply sampled blood TCRbeta repertoires from subjects exposed to, actively infected with, or recovered from COVID-19 were included in the dataset. The repertoires were released in a freely available public database intended as a resource for research on the immune response to SARS-CoV-2. Samples were obtained from the ongoing ImmuneRACE study (first 160 participants) and from 1,254 subjects provided by 6 global collaborators. Nearly every sample came with metadata listing a de-identified subject ID, COVID-19 status, age in years and sex. HLA class I and class II types, where available, came from metadata supplied by the sample provider rather than from assay-based typing.

Each collaborating institution followed its own protocols to collect whole blood in K2EDTA tubes. For TCRbeta analysis, collaborator samples were shipped as frozen whole blood, as isolated PBMCs, or as DNA extracted from either sample type. On this clone: Which antigen it targets is not known. The record has no base qualities; no much larger clone is one base away.

Results and caveats for the whole study, not just this receptor: How much clinical and demographic metadata was included differed by source and by participant, and the metadata was provided uncurated.

TCRbeta CDR3 regions were amplified from genomic DNA using the immunoSEQ Assay, a bias-controlled multiplex PCR. The authors' pipeline ran thus. The number of nucleated cells in each sample was estimated from the amplification of reference gene primers within the assay. Sequence reads were collapsed and filtered to measure the absolute abundance of every unique TCRbeta CDR3 rearrangement. For each sample, productive Simpson clonality was calculated as the square root of Simpson's diversity index over productive rearrangements. The clones in this table, taken by TCRdb from immuneACCESS, are in-frame only. Not every clone is retained; where verified, under half of the shortfall comes from an unresolved V gene, and the cause of the rest is unknown. D and trimming come from the DNA, and the V and J calls and clone size come from that table. The sample has roughly 71,000 clones on record, over 65% of them singletons. The ten largest clones take up about 20% of the sample.

Trimmed from V: 5 bases; trimmed from J: 3 bases; junction bases lacking a gene match: 4. The CDR3, cysteine through phenylalanine, is 12 amino acids long. The kept DNA is CDR3 alone, 36 bases in frame from the first base. CDR1 and CDR2 are read off the germline V gene as SQVTM and ANQGSEA. The V and J genes are TRBV29-1 and TRBJ2-7, with TRBD1 identical over 7 junction bases. This sequence originates from an elderly woman with acute or convalescent COVID-19. The material sequenced was peripheral blood. The CDR3 here reads CSVTRDSYEQYF. DNA sequence: TGCAGCGTTACCCGGGACAGCTACGAGCAGTACTTC.